Below are 29 T cell receptor beta chains sequenced from a single sample in a study of lymphopenia after photon versus proton radiotherapy. Method: immunoSEQ multiplex PCR; TCRdb's copy keeps in-frame clones and lacks some. The table lists roughly 53,000 clones, around 83% of them singletons. The input for sequencing was peripheral blood, taken from a patient treated with photon-based radiotherapy. The receptors shown here come from a man aged 45-65 years with gastric cancer.

The chain couples TRBV7-2 to TRBJ2-7; D may be TRBD2 (6 bases). V shed 6 bases and J shed 2 bases, with 14 bases lying between them. CDR1 and CDR2 from the germline V gene are SGHTA and FQGNSA. This CDR3 is 14 amino acids long. The CDR3 DNA reads as TGTGCCAGCAGACGACTCGGAGGGCCCTACGAGCAGTACTTC. Its translation is CASRRLGGPYEQYF. The full variable domain, with the rest looked up from reference TRBV7-2 and TRBJ2-7, is GAGVSQSPSNKVTEKGKDVELRCDPISGHTALYWYRQSLGQGLEFLIYFQGNSAPDKSGLPSDRFSAERTGGSVSTLTIQRTQQEDSAVYLCASRRLGGPYEQYFGPGTRLTVT.

This chain joins TRBV5-1 and TRBJ1-2; D gene ambiguous. Germline V gene sequence: CDR1 SGHRS, CDR2 YFSETQ. The CDR3 spans 13 residues. V shed 0 bases and J shed 3 bases, with 6 bases lying between them. CDR3: CASSLGRDYGYTF. The CDR3 region has the DNA TGCGCCAGCAGCTTGGGGCGGGACTATGGCTACACCTTC. Together with reference TRBV5-1 and TRBJ1-2, the CDR3 gives the full variable domain: KAGVTQTPRYLIKTRGQQVTLSCSPISGHRSVSWYQQTPGQGLQFLFEYFSETQRNKGNFPGRFSGRQFSNSRSEMNVSTLELGDSALYLCASSLGRDYGYTFGSGTRLTVV.

This clone was counted between two and nine times. DNA for the CDR3: TGCGCCAGCAGCTTGGCCCGGCAGCGGGAGGGGTCCTACGAGCAGTACTTC. Translation: CASSLARQREGSYEQYF. This chain uses TRBV5-1 with TRBJ2-7; 10 bases align to TRBD2. The CDR3 loop spans 17 amino acids. Germline trimming cut 0 bases from V and 1 base from J; bases unmatched to any gene: 7. Germline V lookup: CDR1 SGHRS, CDR2 YFSETQ.

The V and J genes are TRBV30 and TRBJ2-1, with D unresolved. V was pared by 2 bases and J by 3 bases, with 26 bases between. CDR1 and CDR2 (germline): GTSNPN, SVGIG (reference sequence). The CDR3 length is 19 residues. CDR3 DNA sequence: TGTGCCTGGAGTCCCTCCGCAGGTCGGCAGGAAATCATCTACAATGAGCAGTTCTTC. Encoded protein: CAWSPSAGRQEIIYNEQFF.

This clone was found once. The genes are TRBV4-1 and TRBJ2-7, with D uncertain. This CDR3 is built from 16 residues. V lost 0 bases, J lost 4 bases, and 16 bases lay in between. Germline-derived CDR1 and CDR2 are MGHRA and YSYEKL. CDR3 in amino acids: CASSQDLHNPRYEQYF. CDR3 DNA sequence: TGCGCCAGCAGCCAAGATCTCCACAACCCCCGTTACGAGCAGTACTTC.

Regarding this clone: Other DNA sequences in this sample translate to the same CDR3. This chain connects TRBV6-5 to TRBJ1-2; tentatively, D is TRBD1 (6 bases). The V end was cut by 6 bases, the J end by 2 bases, with 16 bases between. The CDR3 is 15 amino acids. Per germline, CDR1 MNHEY and CDR2 SVGAGI. The CDR3: CASSRTLDRNYGYTF. The DNA for the CDR3 is TGTGCCAGCAGCAGAACCTTGGACAGAAACTATGGCTACACCTTC.

V is TRBV6-4 and J is TRBJ2-1; weak D call: TRBD2 (6 bases). Trimming took 0 bases from V and 10 from J, leaving 10 bases between them. This CDR3 region has 13 residues. Germline CDR1 MRHNA, CDR2 SNTAGT. CDR3 nucleotide sequence: TGTGCCAGCAGTGACTCCCTAGCGAGGGAGCAGTTCTTC. Its protein product is CASSDSLAREQFF.

The chain uses TRBV4-1 and TRBJ1-4; D perhaps matches TRBD1 (5 bases). The CDR3 totals 13 residues. CDR1 MGHRA and CDR2 YSYEKL come from the germline V gene. V lost 4 bases and J 7 bases, leaving 10 bases between the germline ends. CDR3 DNA sequence: TGCGCCAGCAGCCTACTAGGGGTTGAAAAACTGTTTTTT. It is translated as CASSLLGVEKLFF.

This chain links TRBV27 with TRBJ1-5; D unclear. The germline V gene has CDR1 MNHEY and CDR2 SMNVEV (reference sequence). V lost 4 bases and J lost 1, with 11 bases in between. This CDR3 comprises 15 residues. CDR3 residues: CASSYKEGSNQPQHF. In DNA, the CDR3 is TGTGCCAGCAGTTACAAGGAAGGGAGCAATCAGCCCCAGCATTTT.

This chain joins TRBV1 and TRBJ2-1; the table's TRBD2 call for D was not verified on the DNA. TRBV1 is a known pseudogene. CDR3 length: 16 residues. DNA for the CDR3: TGCACCAGCAGCCATGCGGGACTAGCGGACGTACATGAGCAGTTCTTC. It is translated as CTSSHAGLADVHEQFF.

The rearrangement joins TRBV5-4 to TRBJ2-1; 10 positions match TRBD1. Germline CDR1 is SGHNT and CDR2 is YYREEE (reference sequence). With 3 bases clipped from V and 5 bases from J, the junction kept 5 bases outside the gene matches. The CDR3 loop spans 15 amino acids. The CDR3 nucleotides are TGTGCCAGCAGCTCCGGGACAGGGGATCACAATGAGCAGTTCTTC. Translating gives CASSSGTGDHNEQFF.

The chain uses TRBV7-8 and TRBJ2-3; 12 bases are a match to TRBD2. The CDR3 has 16 residues. The ends lost 6 bases at V and 2 bases at J; junction bases unmatched: 6. The germline gives CDR1 SGHVS, CDR2 FQNEAQ. The CDR3 sequence is CASRPGLAGNTDTQYF. For the CDR3, the DNA is TGTGCCAGCAGGCCAGGACTAGCGGGGAACACAGATACGCAGTATTTT.

V is TRBV6-5 and J is TRBJ1-2; no clear D gene. V was cut by 6 bases and J by 0 bases, with 5 bases left in between. Germline-derived CDR1 and CDR2 are MNHEY and SVGAGI. CDR3 length: 12 residues. The CDR3, as DNA: TGTGCCAGCAGGCAGACTAACTATGGCTACACCTTC. Amino acids: CASRQTNYGYTF.

J is TRBJ2-3 and V is TRBV4-1, with 9 bases aligning to TRBD2. This CDR3 has 16 residues. Trimming cost V 0 bases and J 5 bases; bases outside gene matches: 6. The germline CDR1 and CDR2 sequences are MGHRA and YSYEKL. The CDR3 region has the DNA TGCGCCAGCAGCCAAGATAGCCCAGCGGGAGGAGATACGCAGTATTTT. Its translation is CASSQDSPAGGDTQYF.

The J gene is TRBJ2-3, the V gene TRBV27, with 16 nucleotides matching TRBD2. The CDR3 has 19 residues. J was trimmed by 4 bases and V by 3 bases; bases with no gene match: 10. Per the germline V gene, CDR1 is MNHEY and CDR2 is SMNVEV (reference sequence). Written as DNA, the CDR3 is TGTGCCAGCAGTTTTTCGGGACTAGCGGGAGGGAGGTATTCAGATACGCAGTATTTT. Translating it yields CASSFSGLAGGRYSDTQYF.

J is TRBJ2-5 and V is TRBV11-2; D possibly corresponds to TRBD1 (5 bases). The V and J ends lost 1 base and 4 bases respectively, with 7 bases between them. The CDR3 spans 13 residues. Germline lookup yields CDR1 SGHAT and CDR2 FQNNGV. The CDR3 region is CASSLGQLETQYF. Written as DNA, the CDR3 is TGTGCCAGCAGCTTAGGACAGTTAGAGACCCAGTACTTC. The full variable domain, its missing parts supplied by reference TRBV11-2 and TRBJ2-5, is EAGVAQSPRYKIIEKRQSVAFWCNPISGHATLYWYQQILGQGPKLLIQFQNNGVVDDSQLPKDRFSAERLKGVDSTLKIQPAKLEDSAVYLCASSLGQLETQYFGPGTRLLVL.

The chain has TRBV5-6 and TRBJ2-5, with D perhaps TRBD2 (7 bases). Germline CDR1 SGHDT, CDR2 YYEEEE. This CDR3 is built from 15 residues. The V end was cut by 0 bases, the J end by 7 bases, with 16 bases between. The CDR3, as DNA: TGTGCCAGCAGCTTGGTTGCGGGGGCCGGGGGGACCCAGTACTTC. Its translation: CASSLVAGAGGTQYF.

The chain uses TRBV10-2 and TRBJ2-1; maybe TRBD1 (5 bases). Deletions cut 3 bases from V and 5 bases from J, with 29 bases between. Germline CDR1 and CDR2: WSHSY and SAAADI. The CDR3 has 20 amino acids. The CDR3 region is CASSESKGDLPDLPHNEQFF. As DNA, the CDR3 is TGCGCCAGCAGTGAATCTAAAGGGGATCTGCCTGATCTCCCTCACAATGAGCAGTTCTTC.

Note on this clone: With a far larger clone one base away, a read error is the likely cause. Within the sample, other DNA sequences also encode this same CDR3. The J gene is TRBJ2-1, the V gene TRBV7-9; D uncertain. The V gene lost 5 bases and the J gene lost 6 bases, with 14 bases spanning the gap. This CDR3 is 14 amino acids long. Looked up from germline, CDR1 is SEHNR and CDR2 is FQNEAQ (reference sequence). For the CDR3, the DNA is TGTGCCAGCAGCCATACCGCCCTCAGCAATGAGCAGTTCTTC. Protein sequence: CASSHTALSNEQFF.

The chain links TRBV25-1 to TRBJ2-5; 11 bases match TRBD2. The length of the CDR3 is 16 residues. Germline CDR1 is MGHDK and CDR2 is SYGVNS. V shed 4 bases and J 1 base; nucleotides not matched to a gene: 5. DNA for the CDR3: TGTGCCAGCAGTGGGGGACTAGCGGAAAGCCAAGAGACCCAGTACTTC. Amino acid sequence: CASSGGLAESQETQYF.

This clone was seen only a few times. The chain links TRBV7-3 to TRBJ2-2; unclear D gene. CDR3 length equals 14 residues. V was trimmed by 5 bases and J by 6 bases, leaving 13 bases between them. Germline values: CDR1 SGHTA, CDR2 FQGTGA. The CDR3 protein is CASSLGLLPGELFF. The CDR3 DNA sequence: TGTGCCAGCAGCCTCGGATTGCTCCCCGGGGAGCTGTTTTTT.

This rearrangement joins TRBV5-6 to TRBJ2-7, with 9 bases lining up with TRBD1. Germline values: CDR1 SGHDT, CDR2 YYEEEE. The CDR3 runs 14 residues. Unmatched junction bases numbered 8, after V lost 4 bases and J lost 6 bases. The CDR3 loop is CASSTTGQGSEQYF. The CDR3 bases are TGTGCCAGCAGCACCACGGGACAGGGATCCGAGCAGTACTTC.

This chain joins TRBV25-1 and TRBJ2-7; the match to TRBD2 covers 7 bases. From germline, CDR1 is MGHDK and CDR2 SYGVNS. CDR3 length: 16 residues. Trimming cost V 2 bases and J 2 bases; bases outside gene matches: 9. CDR3 sequence reads: CASSEGVSGPPYEQYF. CDR3 coding DNA: TGTGCCAGCAGTGAAGGCGTTAGCGGGCCACCCTACGAGCAGTACTTC.

The chain is built from TRBV14 and TRBJ2-1; maybe TRBD1 (6 bases). In germline, CDR1 is SGHDN, CDR2 FVKESK. CDR3 length equals 16 residues. Trimming cost V 0 bases and J 4 bases, with 13 bases left between them. CDR3 in DNA: TGTGCCAGCAGCCAAGAGGGGGCTACATGGTACAATGAGCAGTTCTTC. This encodes CASSQEGATWYNEQFF.

The chain employs TRBV5-6 and TRBJ2-7, with no clear D. The ends were cut back, 1 base at V and 1 base at J, with 9 bases in the middle. Per the germline V gene, CDR1 is SGHDT and CDR2 is YYEEEE. The CDR3 loop spans 14 amino acids. The DNA of the CDR3 is TGTGCCAGCAGCTTGAAGGGCCCTTCCTACGAGCAGTACTTC. Protein: CASSLKGPSYEQYF.

Written as DNA, the CDR3 is TGCAGTGCTAGAGATCAATTCGAGCAGTACTTC. Translated, it gives CSARDQFEQYF. The V call is TRBV20-1, the J call TRBJ2-7, with D hard to call. The CDR3 length is 11 residues. Trimming took off 0 bases at V and 6 bases at J, with 6 bases between the two ends. The germline gives CDR1 DFQATT, CDR2 SNEGSKA (reference sequence).

This chain connects TRBV7-9 to TRBJ2-1; TRBD1 matches 9 bases. Germline CDR1 SEHNR, CDR2 FQNEAQ (reference sequence). The CDR3 consists of 17 residues. The J segment lost 2 bases and the V segment lost 0 bases, leaving 5 bases of the junction unmatched. CDR3 region: CASSLARGTGPYNEQFF. The CDR3 nucleotides are TGTGCCAGCAGCTTAGCGAGGGGGACAGGGCCCTACAATGAGCAGTTCTTC. Full variable domain (missing parts from reference TRBV7-9 and TRBJ2-1): DTGVSQNPRHKITKRGQNVTFRCDPISEHNRLYWYRQTLGQGPEFLTYFQNEAQLEKSRLLSDRFSAERPKGSFSTLEIQRTEQGDSAMYLCASSLARGTGPYNEQFFGPGTRLTVL.

This sequence joins TRBV5-1 and TRBJ2-2; 8 nucleotides match TRBD1. Germline V gene sequence: CDR1 SGHRS, CDR2 YFSETQ. The CDR3 totals 16 residues. The V segment lost 1 base and the J segment 5 bases; nucleotides outside the gene matches: 7. The CDR3 nucleotides read TGCGCCAGCAGCTTGACCGGGACAGGAAATACCGGGGAGCTGTTTTTT. It is translated as CASSLTGTGNTGELFF.

The V gene is TRBV7-2, the J gene TRBJ1-2, with D perhaps TRBD1 (5 bases). The germline V and J ends were trimmed by 6 bases and 2 bases, with 10 bases remaining between them. Germline lookup yields CDR1 SGHTA and CDR2 FQGNSA. This CDR3 contains 13 residues. The CDR3 is CASRASGNYGYTF. Here the CDR3 DNA reads TGTGCCAGCAGGGCGTCAGGGAACTATGGCTACACCTTC. Full variable domain (outside the CDR3, taken from reference TRBV7-2 and TRBJ1-2): GAGVSQSPSNKVTEKGKDVELRCDPISGHTALYWYRQSLGQGLEFLIYFQGNSAPDKSGLPSDRFSAERTGGSVSTLTIQRTQQEDSAVYLCASRASGNYGYTFGSGTRLTVV.